The 10 T cell receptor beta chains below were found in one sample sequenced in a study of beta chain features in type 1 diabetes. The authors reverse transcribed all of the isolated RNA, so sequencing captured expressed TCRB transcripts. Measured with immunoSEQ multiplex PCR; TCRdb has only the in-frame clones, and not every one. Found here are roughly 350,000 clones, 11% of them singletons; the top ten hold roughly 0.014%. Sequences were obtained from naive CD4+ T cells from blood. The source of these receptors is a woman under 40 in good health.

The chain couples TRBV7-3 to TRBJ2-7; 8 nucleotides match TRBD1. The CDR3 extends over 11 amino acids. CDR1 and CDR2 from the germline V gene are SGHTA and FQGTGA. J gave up 7 bases and V 8 bases, and 4 bases lay outside the gene matches. As DNA, the CDR3 is TGTGCCAGCCAGGGGGCGGGGGAGCAGTACTTC. It translates to CASQGAGEQYF.

This clone was seen more than once but under ten times. The chain employs TRBV5-1 and TRBJ2-1, with 9 bases fitting TRBD2. The ends lost 4 bases at V and 4 bases at J; junction bases unmatched: 3. The CDR3 is 14 amino acids. Germline assignment: CDR1 SGHRS and CDR2 YFSETQ. Here the CDR3 DNA reads TGCGCCAGCAGCATAGCGGGAGAGTACAATGAGCAGTTCTTC. Its protein is CASSIAGEYNEQFF.

CDR3 sequence: CASSLDRNTEAFF. CDR3 DNA sequence: TGTGCCAGCAGCCTCGACAGGAACACTGAAGCTTTCTTT. The chain uses TRBV14 and TRBJ1-1; TRBD1 is a possible D gene (5 bases). The CDR3 length is 13 residues. The V end was cut by 4 bases, the J end by 1 base, with 7 bases between. CDR1 is SGHDN and CDR2 is FVKESK in the germline V gene.

This clone has more than one count but fewer than ten. The rearrangement uses TRBV29-1 and TRBJ2-5; 7 nucleotides agree with TRBD1. CDR3 length: 11 residues. From germline, CDR1 is SQVTM and CDR2 ANQGSEA. The J segment lost 5 bases and the V segment lost 7 bases, leaving 4 bases of the junction unmatched. CDR3 DNA: TGCAGCGGTAACAGGGGTGAGACCCAGTACTTC. Amino acids: CSGNRGETQYF.

The chain carries TRBV28 and TRBJ2-7; TRBD1 matches 7 bases. V shed 2 bases, J shed 9 bases, and the junction held 25 bases outside the gene matches. The CDR3 sequence is 19 residues long. Germline V gives CDR1 MDHEN, CDR2 SYDVKM. The DNA of the CDR3 is TGTGCCAGCAGTTTAAGAAGTGGGACAGTCCCTTCCACGAGGTTCGGGCAGTACTTC. Amino acids: CASSLRSGTVPSTRFGQYF.

The rearrangement links TRBV5-4 to TRBJ2-1; D is possibly TRBD2 (5 bases). Trimming pared 6 bases from V and 5 bases from J, leaving 15 bases between. The CDR3 totals 14 residues. Germline V gene lookup returns CDR1 SGHNT and CDR2 YYREEE (reference sequence). CDR3 protein: CASTPEAENNEQFF. CDR3 in DNA: TGTGCCAGCACCCCGGAGGCCGAAAACAATGAGCAGTTCTTC.

A single count supports this clone. The chain recombines TRBV25-1 with TRBJ2-7; 8 nucleotides match TRBD1. There are 14 residues in the CDR3. Germline V gene data show CDR1 as MGHDK and CDR2 as SYGVNS. Trimming at V came to 8 bases and at J to 2 bases, leaving 8 bases not matched to a gene. CDR3 amino acids: CASGLTGETYEQYF. The CDR3, as DNA: TGTGCCAGCGGCCTGACAGGGGAGACCTACGAGCAGTACTTC.

This clone has a handful of counts. The rearrangement joins TRBV30 to TRBJ2-2; tentative D call: TRBD2 (5 bases). Trimming pared 6 bases from V and 2 bases from J, leaving 16 bases between. Germline CDR1 reads GTSNPN; CDR2 reads SVGIG (reference sequence). The CDR3 length is 15 residues. In DNA, the CDR3 is TGTGCCTGTCAAAGACATCTAGCTAACACCGGGGAGCTGTTTTTT. Translated, it gives CACQRHLANTGELFF. Full variable domain (outside the CDR3, taken from reference TRBV30 and TRBJ2-2): SQTIHQWPATLVQPVGSPLSLECTVEGTSNPNLYWYRQAAGRGLQLLFYSVGIGQISSEVPQNLSASRPQDRQFILSSKKLLLSDSGFYLCACQRHLANTGELFFGEGSRLTVL.

The chain is built from TRBV30 and TRBJ2-1; TRBD2 agrees at 11 bases. The CDR3 loop spans 15 amino acids. CDR1 GTSNPN and CDR2 SVGIG come from the germline V gene (reference sequence). Unmatched junction bases numbered 6, after V lost 0 bases and J lost 8 bases. The CDR3 reads CAWSVGLAGGHEQFF. The CDR3 region has the DNA TGTGCCTGGAGTGTAGGGCTAGCGGGAGGCCATGAGCAGTTCTTC.

This clone has a handful of counts. This chain links TRBV6-1 with TRBJ2-5, with 10 bases that match TRBD2. The junction had 12 bases not matched to a gene; V was cut back by 4 bases and J by 1 base. CDR1 MNHNS and CDR2 SASEGT come from the germline V gene. The CDR3 is made up of 18 amino acids. CDR3 in DNA: TGTGCCAGCAGTGCCCGCGGTACTAGCGGGGTGGCCCAAGAGACCCAGTACTTC. Translated, it gives CASSARGTSGVAQETQYF.